This T cell receptor (beta chain) is drawn from a study of T cell repertoires in cytomegalovirus infection (dated by TCRdb to about 2019). The study in broad terms: Recently identified HLA-C-restricted CMV epitopes, whose presentation resists viral immunomodulation, were targeted by peptide stimulations together with well-studied HLA-B-restricted epitopes. Donor HLA type was relevant to the analysis, as public TCR beta signatures indicated carriage of CMV infection together with the matching HLA type. The paper as a whole reports these results and caveats: The ex vivo response was dominated by HLA-C-restricted CMV-specific TCR beta clonotypes, and the single most frequent clonotype in two of eight donors was supplied by these HLA-C-restricted clonotypes. Carriers of CMV infection plus the relevant HLA type were discriminated by the cumulative frequency of public TCR beta family members in the study cohort and in an independent 352-donor cohort.

The treatment or condition label of this sample denotes: in vitro stimulation with specific CMV peptide epitopes to enrich CMV-specific T cells. Trimming takes 4 bases from V and 11 bases from J, and the germline ends sit 17 bases apart. The germline V gene yields SGHRS for CDR1 and YFSETQ for CDR2. The CDR3 goes from the cysteine to the phenylalanine over 13 residues. CDR3 DNA is the only sequence kept; it has 39 bases, read in frame from the first base. Worth noting for this clonotype: There is no known antigen for this receptor. There are no base qualities to consult, and no much larger clone falls within one base.

Sequenced using an Illumina HiSeq 1500. The public reads were run again by TCRdb, first through fastp at Q25 and then through MiXCR, and only productive beta chains were kept. Rows are combined by CDR3 protein, so each entry shows the most common genes and DNA. Across this sample there are approximately 730,000 distinct CDR3 sequences, with about 28% seen only once. In total, the top ten clones hold 13% of the sample. The chain is assembled from TRBV5-1 and TRBJ2-3, with no confident D gene call. The starting material was cultured CD8+ T cells from PBMCs, obtained from culture after CMV antigen stimulation. This TCR was sampled from a human donor in good health (CMV status not recorded). Some clones in this sample may be carry-over from other donors' samples. The CDR3 in this case is CASSLPSQIRQYF. The nucleotides are TGCGCCAGCAGCCTACCATCCCAGATTAGGCAGTATTTT. The entire variable domain, with the stretches around the CDR3 drawn from the reference TRBV5-1 and TRBJ2-3 proteins, is KAGVTQTPRYLIKTRGQQVTLSCSPISGHRSVSWYQQTPGQGLQFLFEYFSETQRNKGNFPGRFSGRQFSNSRSEMNVSTLELGDSALYLCASSLPSQIRQYFGPGTRLTVL.